This entry lists 27 T cell receptor beta chains sequenced from one sample in a study of blood T cell repertoires in COVID-19. Libraries were prepared by immunoSEQ multiplex PCR; TCRdb keeps only in-frame clonotypes and omits some of them. Of around 220,000 clones listed, more than 70% are singletons. The sample comprised peripheral blood. The receptors derive from a woman in her thirties or forties who had recovered from COVID-19.

In this sample, this clone turned up a few times. This sequence joins TRBV4-2 and TRBJ2-5; TRBD1 matches at 8 bases. This CDR3 is built from 20 residues. The V gene's germline CDR1 is LGHNA and CDR2 YNFKEQ. The V segment lost 0 bases and the J segment 7 bases; nucleotides outside the gene matches: 22. CDR3 region: CASSQDLHASGGVLWATQYF. The CDR3 DNA sequence: TGTGCCAGCAGCCAAGACCTACACGCCTCAGGGGGCGTGCTTTGGGCGACCCAGTACTTC.

A single count supports this clone. This chain uses TRBV6-5 with TRBJ2-7; D possibly corresponds to TRBD1 (6 bases). The CDR3 spans 14 residues. The V and J ends lost 5 bases and 2 bases respectively, with 13 bases between them. CDR1 MNHEY and CDR2 SVGAGI come from the germline V gene. For the CDR3, the DNA is TGTGCCAGCAGTAGATCGGACAGAGCCTACGAGCAGTACTTC. It codes for CASSRSDRAYEQYF.

The chain has TRBV6-1 and TRBJ2-7; 7 nucleotides line up with TRBD1. This CDR3 region has 16 residues. J gave up 0 bases and V 1 base, and 6 bases lay outside the gene matches. Per germline, CDR1 MNHNS and CDR2 SASEGT. This chain's CDR3 is CASSEETGTSSYEQYF. Here the CDR3 DNA reads TGTGCCAGCAGTGAAGAGACAGGGACGAGCTCCTACGAGCAGTACTTC.

Regarding this clone: This same CDR3 is encoded by further DNA sequences in the sample. This rearrangement joins TRBV18 to TRBJ1-1; a possible D gene is TRBD1 (6 bases). The ends were cut back, 2 bases at V and 1 base at J, with 8 bases in the middle. CDR3 length: 14 residues. The germline gives CDR1 KGHSH, CDR2 LQKENI. The CDR3 region has the DNA TGTGCCAGCTCACCAGGACAGCAGAACACTGAAGCTTTCTTT. Protein sequence: CASSPGQQNTEAFF.

The DNA for the CDR3 is TGTGCCAGCAGTACCAGCGGGATGAGCACAGATACGCAGTATTTT. Its protein product is CASSTSGMSTDTQYF. The chain has TRBV6-2 or TRBV6-3 and TRBJ2-3; TRBD2 agrees at 7 bases. The V gene's germline CDR1 is MNHEY and CDR2 SVGEGT. CDR3 size: 15 residues. V lost 5 bases, J lost 0 bases, and 5 bases stayed unmatched.

A single count supports this clone. CDR3 DNA: TGTGCCAGCAGCTTGAAACAGGGGGCTACCGGGGAGCTGTTTTTT. This encodes CASSLKQGATGELFF. This chain connects TRBV5-4 to TRBJ2-2, with TRBD1 identical over 9 bases. Germline lookup yields CDR1 SGHNT and CDR2 YYREEE (reference sequence). The CDR3 covers 15 residues. The V gene end was trimmed by 1 base and the J gene end by 5 bases; junction bases not matched to a gene: 3.

CDR3 in DNA: TGTGCCAGCAGCGCGACAGGCTATGGCTACACCTTC. Translated: CASSATGYGYTF. The rearrangement uses TRBV7-6 and TRBJ1-2; possible D gene TRBD1, 6 bases. This CDR3 has 12 amino acids. The V gene's germline CDR1 is SGHVS and CDR2 FNYEAQ. The germline V and J ends were trimmed by 5 bases and 4 bases, with 8 bases remaining between them.

The chain couples TRBV13 to TRBJ1-5; D perhaps matches TRBD1 (5 bases). The V gene's germline CDR1 is PRHDT and CDR2 FYEKMQ (reference sequence). V was shortened by 4 bases and J by 2 bases, with 12 bases between the two germline ends. The length of the CDR3 is 15 residues. The CDR3, as DNA: TGTGCCAGCAGCTGGGGCCCCAGTGGCAATCAGCCCCAGCATTTT. Amino acids: CASSWGPSGNQPQHF.

The chain links TRBV29-1 to TRBJ1-4; 8 bases map to TRBD1. Germline V lookup: CDR1 SQVTM, CDR2 ANQGSEA. The CDR3 covers 13 residues. Losses at the gene ends were 7 bases for V and 7 bases for J; bases not matched to a gene: 8. CDR3 coding DNA: TGCAGCGGCTCGGACAGGGTCGGTGAAAAACTGTTTTTT. This codes for CSGSDRVGEKLFF.

This rearrangement joins TRBV19 to TRBJ2-7, with 9 bases aligning to TRBD1. The CDR3 contains 16 residues. V lost 4 bases to trimming and J lost 5 bases; unmatched junction nucleotides: 12. Per the germline V gene, CDR1 is LNHDA and CDR2 is SQIVND (reference sequence). The CDR3 loop reads CASSNLRQGGENEQYF. The CDR3 coding sequence is TGTGCCAGTAGTAACCTGAGACAGGGGGGAGAGAACGAGCAGTACTTC.

The rearrangement uses TRBV11-3 and TRBJ2-1; tentatively, D is TRBD2 (6 bases). Germline CDR1 SGHNT, CDR2 YENEEA. V was cut by 3 bases and J by 4 bases, with 10 bases left in between. The CDR3 length is 14 residues. CDR3 coding DNA: TGTGCCAGCAGCTTGGTAGCGGCTTACAATGAGCAGTTCTTC. Its protein product is CASSLVAAYNEQFF. The whole variable domain, remainder taken from reference TRBV11-3 and TRBJ2-1, is EAGVVQSPRYKIIEKKQPVAFWCNPISGHNTLYWYLQNLGQGPELLIRYENEEAVDDSQLPKDRFSAERLKGVDSTLKIQPAELGDSAVYLCASSLVAAYNEQFFGPGTRLTVL.

The chain combines TRBV6-6 with TRBJ1-2; 8 bases line up with TRBD1. CDR1 and CDR2 (germline): MNHNY, SVGAGI (reference sequence). This CDR3 contains 16 residues. The trim removed 3 bases at V and 7 bases at J, leaving 13 bases unmatched. CDR3 residues: CASSYYVGQGARGYTF. CDR3 DNA: TGTGCCAGCAGTTATTATGTCGGGCAGGGGGCGCGTGGCTACACCTTC.

This chain links TRBV3-1 (or the pseudogene TRBV3-2) with TRBJ2-4; 10 bases match TRBD1. Germline CDR1 and CDR2: LGHDT and YNNKEL (reference sequence). V lost 3 bases, J lost 9 bases, and 5 bases stayed unmatched. This CDR3 comprises 14 residues. CDR3 residues: CASSQRGQGGIQYF. CDR3 in DNA: TGTGCCAGCAGCCAGAGAGGACAGGGGGGCATTCAGTACTTC.

The chain recombines TRBV27 with TRBJ2-7, with 8 bases lining up with TRBD1. V was pared by 6 bases and J by 0 bases, with 1 base of the junction left unmatched. The CDR3 has 13 residues. The germline gives CDR1 MNHEY, CDR2 SMNVEV (reference sequence). The CDR3 region has the DNA TGTGCCAGCAGAGGGACAGGCTCCTACGAGCAGTACTTC. Its translation: CASRGTGSYEQYF.

Only one count was recorded for this clone. The genes are TRBV6-1 and TRBJ2-7, with D uncertain. CDR1 is MNHNS, CDR2 SASEGT, per germline. V lost 1 base, J lost 5 bases, and 12 bases lay in between. The CDR3 totals 14 residues. CDR3 protein: CASSEDNILDEQYF. Here the CDR3 DNA reads TGTGCCAGCAGTGAAGATAACATTCTTGACGAGCAGTACTTC.

V and J are TRBV4-1 and TRBJ2-3; 8 positions match TRBD2. V dropped 0 bases and J dropped 0; count of bases not matched to a gene: 5. This CDR3 region has 17 residues. Germline CDR1 MGHRA, CDR2 YSYEKL. CDR3 DNA: TGCGCCAGCAGCCAAGAGGGGACTAGGCTCAGCACAGATACGCAGTATTTT. Translated, it gives CASSQEGTRLSTDTQYF.

The rearrangement links TRBV7-2 to TRBJ2-3; weak D call: TRBD1 (5 bases). The V and J ends lost 2 bases and 11 bases respectively, with 8 bases between them. Germline CDR1 and CDR2: SGHTA and FQGNSA. The CDR3 has 11 amino acids. The CDR3 DNA follows: TGTGCCAGCAGCTTATCAAGGGGGCAGTATTTT. This codes for CASSLSRGQYF. The variable domain in full, completed from reference TRBV7-2 and TRBJ2-3, reads GAGVSQSPSNKVTEKGKDVELRCDPISGHTALYWYRQSLGQGLEFLIYFQGNSAPDKSGLPSDRFSAERTGGSVSTLTIQRTQQEDSAVYLCASSLSRGQYFGPGTRLTVL.

This chain connects TRBV7-9 to TRBJ1-4; maybe TRBD1 (6 bases). The CDR3 spans 12 residues. The germline gives CDR1 SEHNR, CDR2 FQNEAQ (reference sequence). Trimming took 4 bases from V and 10 from J, leaving 10 bases between them. CDR3 loop: CASSYREGKLFF. For the CDR3, the DNA is TGTGCCAGCAGCTACAGGGAGGGAAAACTGTTTTTT.

V and J are TRBV29-1 and TRBJ2-5, with D possibly TRBD1 on 5 matching bases. CDR1 is SQVTM, CDR2 ANQGSEA, per germline. V lost 7 bases, J lost 4 bases, and 13 bases lay in between. This CDR3 has 12 amino acids. This CDR3 reads CSAPDQGETQYF. The DNA for the CDR3 is TGCAGCGCCCCTGACCAGGGAGAGACCCAGTACTTC.

The chain has TRBV28 and TRBJ1-5; TRBD1 matches at 7 bases. Trimming cost V 6 bases and J 3 bases; bases outside gene matches: 8. Germline V gene sequence: CDR1 MDHEN, CDR2 SYDVKM. The CDR3 length is 15 residues. Here the CDR3 reads CASSSGTAFNQPQHF. CDR3 nucleotides: TGTGCCAGCAGCTCCGGGACAGCCTTCAATCAGCCCCAGCATTTT.

This chain uses TRBV6-1 with TRBJ1-5; 7 nucleotides align to TRBD1. There are 17 residues in the CDR3. V lost 4 bases and J lost 1; bases outside the gene matches: 10. Germline V gives CDR1 MNHNS, CDR2 SASEGT. The CDR3 is CASSVWGETGSNQPQHF. In DNA form, the CDR3 reads TGTGCCAGCAGTGTATGGGGCGAGACAGGGAGCAATCAGCCCCAGCATTTT.

The chain employs TRBV18 and TRBJ1-2; weak D call: TRBD1 (6 bases). The CDR3 has 16 residues. The germline V gene encodes CDR1 KGHSH and CDR2 LQKENI. Trimming stripped 0 bases from V and 4 bases from J, with 15 bases between. For the CDR3, the DNA is TGTGCCAGCTCACCACCGAGTCGACAGGCCCTCTATGGCTACACCTTC. As protein: CASSPPSRQALYGYTF.

The chain has TRBV28 and TRBJ1-2, with D possibly matching TRBD1 (5 bases). Germline assignment: CDR1 MDHEN and CDR2 SYDVKM. Deletions cut 6 bases from V and 7 bases from J, with 12 bases between. The CDR3 extends over 12 amino acids. CDR3 DNA: TGTGCCAGCAGACCAACAGGAGTTGGCTACACCTTC. This translates into CASRPTGVGYTF.

This clone was recorded once. The chain uses TRBV5-1 and TRBJ1-1; D not resolved. The CDR3 is 14 residues long. Germline V lookup: CDR1 SGHRS, CDR2 YFSETQ. V was shortened by 0 bases and J by 1 base, with 7 bases between the two germline ends. DNA for the CDR3: TGCGCCAGCAGCTTGGATCCGGGGAACACTGAAGCTTTCTTT. Protein sequence: CASSLDPGNTEAFF.

The CDR3 is CASSALGGARTGKGYGYTF. CDR3 DNA sequence: TGCGCCAGCAGCGCCTTGGGTGGCGCGAGGACAGGGAAGGGCTATGGCTACACCTTC. The chain combines TRBV5-1 with TRBJ1-2; 8 nucleotides agree with TRBD1. The junction had 21 bases not matched to a gene; V was cut back by 4 bases and J by 4 bases. CDR1 is SGHRS and CDR2 is YFSETQ in the germline V gene. This CDR3 is built from 19 residues. The full variable domain, its missing parts supplied by reference TRBV5-1 and TRBJ1-2, is KAGVTQTPRYLIKTRGQQVTLSCSPISGHRSVSWYQQTPGQGLQFLFEYFSETQRNKGNFPGRFSGRQFSNSRSEMNVSTLELGDSALYLCASSALGGARTGKGYGYTFGSGTRLTVV.

V and J are TRBV7-9 and TRBJ2-2; 10 bases match TRBD1. The germline V gene encodes CDR1 SEHNR and CDR2 FQNEAQ (reference sequence). CDR3 size: 13 residues. The ends lost 11 bases at V and 6 bases at J; junction bases unmatched: 6. The DNA of the CDR3 is TGTGCCCTGGCGGGACAGGGGTCCGGGGAGCTGTTTTTT. Translated, it gives CALAGQGSGELFF.

This chain connects TRBV30 to TRBJ2-2; D is possibly TRBD1 (6 bases). Germline CDR1 reads GTSNPN; CDR2 reads SVGIG (reference sequence). The V gene lost 8 bases and the J gene lost 5 bases, with 9 bases spanning the gap. CDR3 length equals 11 residues. For the CDR3, the DNA is TGTGCCGTCCAGGGGACCGGGGAGCTGTTTTTT. Its translation: CAVQGTGELFF.